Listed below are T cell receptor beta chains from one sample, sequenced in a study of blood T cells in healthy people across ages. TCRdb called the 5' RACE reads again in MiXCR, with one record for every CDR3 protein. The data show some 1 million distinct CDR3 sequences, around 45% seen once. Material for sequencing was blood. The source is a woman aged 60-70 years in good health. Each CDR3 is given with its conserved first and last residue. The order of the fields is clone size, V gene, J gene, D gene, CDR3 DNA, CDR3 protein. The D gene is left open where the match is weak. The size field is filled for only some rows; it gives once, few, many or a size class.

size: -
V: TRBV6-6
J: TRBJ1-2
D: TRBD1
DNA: TGTGCCAGCAGTTACTCGGACAGGGACTATGGCTACACCTTC
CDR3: CASSYSDRDYGYTF

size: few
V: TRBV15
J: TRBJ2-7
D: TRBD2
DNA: TGTGCCACCAGCAGAGGTGGGAGCGGGAGGAACTACGAGCAGTACTTC
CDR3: CATSRGGSGRNYEQYF

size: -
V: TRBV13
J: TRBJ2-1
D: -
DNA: TGTGCCAGCAGCCCGGACCGGGGCCCGTGGTCCGAGCAGTTCTTC
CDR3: CASSPDRGPWSEQFF

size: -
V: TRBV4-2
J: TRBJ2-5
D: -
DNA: TGTGCCAGCAGCCAAGACCCGCGGGCTGGGGAGACCCAGTACTTC
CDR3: CASSQDPRAGETQYF

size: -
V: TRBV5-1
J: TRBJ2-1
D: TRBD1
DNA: TGCGCCAGCAGCGGGGACAGGGGTATAAACAATGAGCAGTTCTTC
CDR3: CASSGDRGINNEQFF

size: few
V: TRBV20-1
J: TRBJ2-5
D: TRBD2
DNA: TGCAGTGCTAGATCCTGGGGGGGATTTCAAGAGACCCAGTACTTC
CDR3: CSARSWGGFQETQYF

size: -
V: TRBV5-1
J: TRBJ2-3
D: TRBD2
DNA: TGCGCCAGCAGCTTGGACGGGAGGATCACAGATACGCAGTATTTT
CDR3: CASSLDGRITDTQYF

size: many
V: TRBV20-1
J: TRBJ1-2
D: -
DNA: TGCAGTGCTAGGACACGGGGGGTTGGCTACACCTTC
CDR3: CSARTRGVGYTF

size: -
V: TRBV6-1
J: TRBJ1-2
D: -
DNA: TGTGCCAGCAGCCCAACGGCCGGGGGCTACACCTTC
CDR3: CASSPTAGGYTF

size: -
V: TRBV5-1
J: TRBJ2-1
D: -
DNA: TGCGCCAGCAGCCTCGATGGCACCCGTAGTGTGTTCTTC
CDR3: CASSLDGTRSVFF

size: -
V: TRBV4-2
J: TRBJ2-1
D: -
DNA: TGTGCCAGCAGCCAAGTCCTCCAGGGGAGTTCCTACAATGAGCAGTTCTTC
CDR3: CASSQVLQGSSYNEQFF

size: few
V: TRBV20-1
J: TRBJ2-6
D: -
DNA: TGCAGTGCTACCCCCGGCAGTTCTGGGGCCAACGTCCTGACTTTC
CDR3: CSATPGSSGANVLTF

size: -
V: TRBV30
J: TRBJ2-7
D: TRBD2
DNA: TGTGCCTGGAGGCCTAGCGGGGCCCACTCCTACGAGCAGTACTTC
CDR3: CAWRPSGAHSYEQYF

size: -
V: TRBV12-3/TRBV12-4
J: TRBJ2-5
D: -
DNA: TGTGCCAGCAGTTTAATGCCCGCCCAAGAGACCCAGTACTTC
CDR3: CASSLMPAQETQYF

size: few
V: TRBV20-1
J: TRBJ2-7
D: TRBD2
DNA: TGCAGTGCTAGAGATCCGCGAGCGGGAGGGACCTACGAGCAGTACTTC
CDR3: CSARDPRAGGTYEQYF

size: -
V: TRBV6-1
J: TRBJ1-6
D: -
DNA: TGTGCCAGCAGTGAAGTGTGGCAGGATAATTCACCCCTCCACTTT
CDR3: CASSEVWQDNSPLHF

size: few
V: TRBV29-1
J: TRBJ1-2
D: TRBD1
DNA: TGCAGCGTTGATGCCGGGACAGGGGATGGTGGCTACACCTTC
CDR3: CSVDAGTGDGGYTF

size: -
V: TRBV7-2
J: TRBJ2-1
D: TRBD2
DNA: TGTGCCAGCAGCTCGCCGACTAGCGGGAGGGCCCCTGGCTCCTACAATGAGCAGTTCTTC
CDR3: CASSSPTSGRAPGSYNEQFF

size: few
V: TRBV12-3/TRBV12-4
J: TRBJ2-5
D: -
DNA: TGTGCCAGCAGTTCCAACCGGGGGCTCCAAGAGACCCAGTACTTC
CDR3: CASSSNRGLQETQYF

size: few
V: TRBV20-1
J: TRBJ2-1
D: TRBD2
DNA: TGCAGTGGCCGGGGGACTAGCGGTTACAATGAGCAGTTCTTC
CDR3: CSGRGTSGYNEQFF

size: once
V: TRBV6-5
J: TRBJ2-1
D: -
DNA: TGTGCCAGCAGTCCTGTACGGGGGTACAATGAGCAGTTCTTC
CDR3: CASSPVRGYNEQFF

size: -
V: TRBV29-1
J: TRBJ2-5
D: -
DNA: TGCAGCGTTAACGCCGGGGAGACCCAGTACTTC
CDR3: CSVNAGETQYF

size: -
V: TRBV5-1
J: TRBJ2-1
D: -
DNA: TGCGCCAGCAGCTTGGCTCAGGGGTCCTACAATGAGCAGTTCTTC
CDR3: CASSLAQGSYNEQFF